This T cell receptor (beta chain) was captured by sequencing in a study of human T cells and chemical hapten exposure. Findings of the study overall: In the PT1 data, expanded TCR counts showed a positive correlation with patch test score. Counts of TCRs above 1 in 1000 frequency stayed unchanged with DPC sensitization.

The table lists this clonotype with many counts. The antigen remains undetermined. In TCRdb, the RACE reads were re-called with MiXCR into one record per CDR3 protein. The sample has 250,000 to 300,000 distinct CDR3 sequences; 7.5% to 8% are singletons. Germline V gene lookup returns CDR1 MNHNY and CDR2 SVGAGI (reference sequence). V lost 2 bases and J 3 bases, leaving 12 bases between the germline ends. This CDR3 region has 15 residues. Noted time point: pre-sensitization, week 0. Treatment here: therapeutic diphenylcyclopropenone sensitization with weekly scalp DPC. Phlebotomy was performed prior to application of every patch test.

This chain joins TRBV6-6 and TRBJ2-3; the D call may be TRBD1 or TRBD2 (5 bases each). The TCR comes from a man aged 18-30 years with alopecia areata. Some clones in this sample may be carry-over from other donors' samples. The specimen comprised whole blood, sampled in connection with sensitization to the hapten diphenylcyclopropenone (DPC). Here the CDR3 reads CASSYPSGGTDTQYF. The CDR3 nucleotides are TGTGCCAGCAGTTACCCCTCTGGGGGAACAGATACGCAGTATTTT.